This entry lists 25 T cell receptor beta chains sequenced from one sample in a study of beta chain features in type 1 diabetes (dated by TCRdb to 2017 to 2018). Broader findings and caveats from the paper: A moderate but significant shortening of TCRB CDR3 length was observed in type 1 diabetes patients in all four CD4+ subsets.

Antigen specificity for these receptors is unknown. The method was the immunoSEQ multiplex PCR assay. The High Capacity cDNA Reverse Transcription Kit was used to reverse transcribe all of the isolated RNA, meaning that expressed TCRB transcripts were what got sequenced. TCRdb limited this immuneACCESS table to in-frame rearrangements with V and J called. A share of clones is missing; checked studies link under half to unresolved V genes, and the rest is unexplained. The sample records about 230,000 clones, approximately 16% of which are singletons. 0.065% to 0.095% of the sample lies in the top ten. Material: naive CD4+ T cells from blood. What the cell subset or site label conveys for this sample: true naive CD4+ T cells. The origin of the receptors is a man aged 25-40 years with type 1 diabetes.

The genes are TRBV18 and TRBJ2-5, with 7 bases lining up with TRBD1. Germline CDR1 and CDR2: KGHSH and LQKENI. Trimming removed 4 bases from V and 4 bases from J; junction bases left unmatched: 9. This CDR3 has 15 amino acids. CDR3 loop: CASSLETGTAETQYF. The CDR3 nucleotides are TGTGCCAGCTCACTAGAGACAGGGACGGCAGAGACCCAGTACTTC.

The J gene is TRBJ2-3, the V gene TRBV15, with D unresolved. Germline V lookup: CDR1 LNHNV, CDR2 YYDKDF (reference sequence). CDR3 length: 16 residues. V was shortened by 5 bases and J by 0 bases, with 15 bases between the two germline ends. This CDR3 reads CATSDTRHLSTDTQYF. As DNA, the CDR3 is TGTGCCACCAGCGATACCCGGCACCTCAGCACAGATACGCAGTATTTT.

This clone has only one observation. The gene calls are TRBV7-2 and TRBJ2-1; D might be TRBD2 (6 bases). The germline CDR1 and CDR2 sequences are SGHTA and FQGNSA. The CDR3 spans 15 residues. V lost 2 bases and J lost 8, with 16 bases in between. The CDR3 DNA reads TGTGCCAGCAGCTTACCGCGGGGTAGCTGGGATGAGCAGTTCTTC. Translation: CASSLPRGSWDEQFF.

The chain is built from TRBV18 and TRBJ2-1; weak D call: TRBD2 (6 bases). Germline assignment: CDR1 KGHSH and CDR2 LQKENI. With 0 bases removed from V and 1 base from J, the gap between germline ends came to 10 bases. This CDR3 comprises 16 residues. Here the CDR3 reads CASSPPPGGSYNEQFF. The CDR3 DNA sequence: TGTGCCAGCTCACCACCGCCAGGAGGGTCCTACAATGAGCAGTTCTTC.

This rearrangement joins TRBV29-1 to TRBJ2-2, with no clear D. V shed 5 bases and J shed 0 bases, with 10 bases lying between them. This CDR3 is built from 14 residues. From germline, CDR1 is SQVTM and CDR2 ANQGSEA. CDR3 sequence: CSVSPYPNTGELFF. The CDR3 coding sequence is TGCAGCGTTTCACCATATCCGAACACCGGGGAGCTGTTTTTT.

The rearrangement uses TRBV29-1 and TRBJ1-1, with 7 bases fitting TRBD1. The junction had 4 bases not matched to a gene; V was cut back by 6 bases and J by 0 bases. The CDR3 contains 13 residues. Germline values: CDR1 SQVTM, CDR2 ANQGSEA. CDR3 protein: CSVLQGMNTEAFF. The CDR3 region has the DNA TGCAGCGTACTACAGGGGATGAACACTGAAGCTTTCTTT.

The chain employs TRBV7-2 and TRBJ2-3, with 8 bases matching TRBD2. Germline V lookup: CDR1 SGHTA, CDR2 FQGNSA. The V gene end was trimmed by 1 base and the J gene end by 2 bases; junction bases not matched to a gene: 8. The CDR3 has 17 residues. The CDR3 DNA reads TGTGCCAGCAGCTTAGTCCTGGCGGGAGGCATCACAGATACGCAGTATTTT. Residues: CASSLVLAGGITDTQYF.

This clone has only a few counts. The genes are TRBV29-1 and TRBJ1-1, with 9 bases identical to TRBD1. Trimming at V came to 6 bases and at J to 2 bases, leaving 4 bases not matched to a gene. The CDR3 loop spans 13 amino acids. In germline, CDR1 is SQVTM, CDR2 ANQGSEA. In DNA, the CDR3 is TGCAGCGTGCTGGGACAGGGCAACACTGAAGCTTTCTTT. This sequence encodes CSVLGQGNTEAFF.

This clone has just one count. The chain links TRBV11-2 to TRBJ2-6; D is unclear. The germline V and J ends were trimmed by 5 bases and 0 bases, with 8 bases remaining between them. This CDR3 comprises 15 residues. Germline V CDR1 and CDR2: SGHAT, FQNNGV. CDR3 coding DNA: TGTGCCAGCAGCGGTCACCGCTCTGGGGCCAACGTCCTGACTTTC. It specifies CASSGHRSGANVLTF.

The V call is TRBV30, the J call TRBJ1-5; D unclear. The CDR3 sequence is 13 residues long. Trimming took 1 base from V and 3 from J, leaving 7 bases between them. Germline V gene lookup returns CDR1 GTSNPN and CDR2 SVGIG (reference sequence). Written as DNA, the CDR3 is TGTGCCTGGAGTGGGGGTTACAATCAGCCCCAGCATTTT. Residues: CAWSGGYNQPQHF. Based on the CDR3 plus reference TRBV30 and TRBJ1-5, the full variable domain is SQTIHQWPATLVQPVGSPLSLECTVEGTSNPNLYWYRQAAGRGLQLLFYSVGIGQISSEVPQNLSASRPQDRQFILSSKKLLLSDSGFYLCAWSGGYNQPQHFGDGTRLSIL.

The chain uses TRBV29-1 and TRBJ2-5; 9 bases map to TRBD2. Germline loops: CDR1 SQVTM, CDR2 ANQGSEA. This CDR3 is 13 amino acids long. V shed 1 base, J shed 4 bases, and the junction held 1 base outside the gene matches. As DNA, the CDR3 is TGCAGCGTTGAAGTGGGACTAGCAGAGACCCAGTACTTC. It is translated as CSVEVGLAETQYF.

The gene calls are TRBV30 and TRBJ1-1; D remains ambiguous. Trimming removed 2 bases from V and 1 base from J, with 5 bases in between. CDR1 is GTSNPN, CDR2 SVGIG, per germline (reference sequence). CDR3 length equals 12 residues. The CDR3 loop is CAWSPGNTEAFF. In DNA, the CDR3 is TGTGCCTGGAGTCCGGGGAACACTGAAGCTTTCTTT.

The rearrangement links TRBV6-5 to TRBJ2-5; D perhaps matches TRBD1 (5 bases). Trimming took 0 bases from V and 2 from J, leaving 13 bases between them. CDR3 length: 16 amino acids. Germline CDR1 and CDR2: MNHEY and SVGAGI. The CDR3 nucleotides read TGTGCCAGCAGTTACTCCCCGAGACAGATTCAAGAGACCCAGTACTTC. The encoded protein is CASSYSPRQIQETQYF.

The chain combines TRBV7-9 with TRBJ2-5, with D hard to call. CDR1 SEHNR and CDR2 FQNEAQ come from the germline V gene (reference sequence). The CDR3 runs 12 residues. Trimming stripped 3 bases from V and 5 bases from J, with 7 bases between. The CDR3 region is CASSLIPETQYF. DNA of the CDR3: TGTGCCAGCAGCTTGATTCCGGAGACCCAGTACTTC. The variable domain in full, with the rest retrieved from reference TRBV7-9 and TRBJ2-5, is DTGVSQNPRHKITKRGQNVTFRCDPISEHNRLYWYRQTLGQGPEFLTYFQNEAQLEKSRLLSDRFSAERPKGSFSTLEIQRTEQGDSAMYLCASSLIPETQYFGPGTRLLVL.

The rearrangement links TRBV9 to TRBJ1-1; D is perhaps TRBD1 (6 bases). Trimming took 2 bases from V and 0 from J, leaving 14 bases between them. Germline V gene data show CDR1 as SGDLS and CDR2 as YYNGEE. This CDR3 region has 16 residues. CDR3 in DNA: TGTGCCAGCAGCGTCTCAGGGGCGGGGATGAACACTGAAGCTTTCTTT. Translating it yields CASSVSGAGMNTEAFF.

This clone was observed a handful of times. V is TRBV14 and J is TRBJ2-5; TRBD2 is a possible D gene (6 bases). V lost 1 base, J lost 1 base, and 13 bases lay in between. Germline V lookup: CDR1 SGHDN, CDR2 FVKESK. The CDR3 spans 16 residues. This chain's CDR3 is CASSQGTEGRQETQYF. The CDR3 region has the DNA TGTGCCAGCAGCCAAGGGACGGAGGGCCGCCAAGAGACCCAGTACTTC.

This chain joins TRBV30 and TRBJ1-5; D is unresolved. CDR3 size: 13 residues. Germline CDR1 reads GTSNPN; CDR2 reads SVGIG (reference sequence). V lost 1 base and J 0 bases, leaving 4 bases between the germline ends. The CDR3 DNA follows: TGTGCCTGGAGTGCCAGTAGCAATCAGCCCCAGCATTTT. Encoded protein: CAWSASSNQPQHF.

This clone was seen only a few times. The chain employs TRBV7-3 and TRBJ2-1, with a tentative D call TRBD2 (6 bases). Trimming stripped 11 bases from V and 0 bases from J, with 14 bases between. Germline V gene sequence: CDR1 SGHTA, CDR2 FQGTGA. The CDR3 has 14 amino acids. This CDR3 reads CASDAGSSYNEQFF. DNA for the CDR3: TGTGCCTCCGACGCGGGGAGCTCCTACAATGAGCAGTTCTTC.

V gene TRBV7-9 combines with J gene TRBJ1-4; tentative D call: TRBD1 (5 bases). Germline lookup yields CDR1 SEHNR and CDR2 FQNEAQ (reference sequence). The length of the CDR3 is 15 residues. Trimming cost V 1 base and J 7 bases, with 13 bases left between them. The DNA of the CDR3 is TGTGCCAGCAGCTTAGGGGTCGACAGAGCTGAAAAACTGTTTTTT. As protein: CASSLGVDRAEKLFF. The complete variable domain, with remaining parts taken from reference TRBV7-9 and TRBJ1-4, reads DTGVSQNPRHKITKRGQNVTFRCDPISEHNRLYWYRQTLGQGPEFLTYFQNEAQLEKSRLLSDRFSAERPKGSFSTLEIQRTEQGDSAMYLCASSLGVDRAEKLFFGSGTQLSVL.

V usage is TRBV30 and J usage is TRBJ1-5, with D unresolved. V was trimmed by 4 bases and J by 0 bases, leaving 7 bases between them. The germline gives CDR1 GTSNPN, CDR2 SVGIG (reference sequence). The CDR3 extends over 13 amino acids. CDR3 residues: CAWNVYSNQPQHF. The CDR3 DNA reads TGTGCCTGGAATGTGTATAGCAATCAGCCCCAGCATTTT.

This clone was seen a handful of times. The rearrangement joins TRBV5-4 to TRBJ2-1, with TRBD1 matching 7 bases. With V trimmed by 1 base and J by 3 bases, 7 bases remained unmatched. This CDR3 contains 16 residues. Germline V gene sequence: CDR1 SGHNT, CDR2 YYREEE (reference sequence). The CDR3 DNA follows: TGTGCCAGCAGCTTGTTCGGACAGGCGAACTACAATGAGCAGTTCTTC. It specifies CASSLFGQANYNEQFF. Combining the CDR3 with reference TRBV5-4 and TRBJ2-1 gives the whole variable domain ETGVTQSPTHLIKTRGQQVTLRCSSQSGHNTVSWYQQALGQGPQFIFQYYREEENGRGNFPPRFSGLQFPNYSSELNVNALELDDSALYLCASSLFGQANYNEQFFGPGTRLTVL.

A few counts support this clone. V and J are TRBV4-1 and TRBJ2-7; TRBD2 aligns across 9 bases. The V gene's germline CDR1 is MGHRA and CDR2 YSYEKL. The CDR3 runs 14 residues. J lost 2 bases, V lost 4 bases, and 3 bases had no gene match. The CDR3 sequence: CASSLSSGTYEQYF. The CDR3 bases are TGCGCCAGCAGCCTCTCTAGCGGGACCTACGAGCAGTACTTC.

J is TRBJ1-1 and V is TRBV15; D not resolved. The V gene's germline CDR1 is LNHNV and CDR2 YYDKDF (reference sequence). The CDR3 consists of 15 residues. Trimming stripped 0 bases from V and 0 bases from J, with 8 bases between. The CDR3 is CATSRDRHLNTEAFF. The CDR3 DNA follows: TGTGCCACCAGCAGAGATCGACATCTGAACACTGAAGCTTTCTTT.

The chain uses TRBV2 and TRBJ2-4; D uncertain. The CDR3 consists of 16 residues. The germline V and J ends were trimmed by 6 bases and 1 base, with 16 bases remaining between them. Per germline, CDR1 SNHLY and CDR2 FYNNEI. The CDR3 nucleotides read TGTGCCAGCAGCCCCAAAAACGGAGCGGCCAAAAACATTCAGTACTTC. It codes for CASSPKNGAAKNIQYF.

The count of this clone is one. V usage is TRBV9 and J usage is TRBJ2-5; 8 bases agree with TRBD1. The germline V gene encodes CDR1 SGDLS and CDR2 YYNGEE. The CDR3 is 15 amino acids. Unmatched junction bases numbered 7, after V lost 3 bases and J lost 3 bases. The CDR3 protein is CASSAGQGAEETQYF. In DNA form, the CDR3 reads TGTGCCAGCAGCGCCGGGCAGGGGGCGGAAGAGACCCAGTACTTC.